This TCR beta chain was retrieved from a study of identical twins. Whole-study findings and limits: For monozygotic twins, models underestimated out-of-frame TCR alpha sharing. The more abundant beta clonotypes in cord blood had fewer insertions, and memory repertoires did not show this.

In its sample, this clonotype was seen many times. Its target is not known. The CDR3 runs 16 residues. Trimming removed 0 bases from V and 2 bases from J, with 10 bases in between. CDR1 and CDR2 from the germline V gene are LNHNV and YYDKDF (reference sequence). It was template switching that added a universal primer site, and there were unique molecular identifiers on the cDNA. TCRdb re-analysed the 5' RACE reads in MiXCR, keeping a single row per CDR3 protein. The table includes around 300,000 distinct CDR3 sequences, about 8.9% detected once. The same specimen was also included in a second study, on yellow fever vaccine responses in identical twins. That investigation notes: Reportedly, the response of twins' T cells to the vaccine seemed partly convergent, partly personalized.

Input material: memory (CD45RO+) T cells sorted from blood. This chain links TRBV15 with TRBJ1-4; D gene ambiguous. This TCR was sampled from a woman aged 18-29 years in good health. As DNA, the CDR3 is TGTGCCACCAGCAGAGATGGAGCGGGGACTAATGAAAAACTGTTTTTT. This encodes CATSRDGAGTNEKLFF.